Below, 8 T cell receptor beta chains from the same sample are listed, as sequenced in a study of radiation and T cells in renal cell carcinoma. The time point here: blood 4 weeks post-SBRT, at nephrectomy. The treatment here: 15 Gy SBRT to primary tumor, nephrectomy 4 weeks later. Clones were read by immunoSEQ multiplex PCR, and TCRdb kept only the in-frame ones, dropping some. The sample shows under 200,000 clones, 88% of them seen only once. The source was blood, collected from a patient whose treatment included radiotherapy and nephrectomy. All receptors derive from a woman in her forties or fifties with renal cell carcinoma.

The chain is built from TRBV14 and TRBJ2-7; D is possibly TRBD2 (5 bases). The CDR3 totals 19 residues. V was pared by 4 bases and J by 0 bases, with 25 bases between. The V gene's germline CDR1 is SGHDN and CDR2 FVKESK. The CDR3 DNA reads TGTGCCAGCAGCCCACAGATCTCCTATGGAGGTTTTAGCTCCTACGAGCAGTACTTC. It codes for CASSPQISYGGFSSYEQYF. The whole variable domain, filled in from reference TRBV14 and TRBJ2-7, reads EAGVTQFPSHSVIEKGQTVTLRCDPISGHDNLYWYRRVMGKEIKFLLHFVKESKQDESGMPNNRFLAERTGGTYSTLKVQPAELEDSGVYFCASSPQISYGGFSSYEQYFGPGTRLTVT.

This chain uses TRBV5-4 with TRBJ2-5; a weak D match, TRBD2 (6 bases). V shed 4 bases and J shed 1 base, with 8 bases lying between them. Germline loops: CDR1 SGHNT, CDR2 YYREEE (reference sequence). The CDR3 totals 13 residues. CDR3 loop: CASSLTSQETQYF. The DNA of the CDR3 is TGTGCCAGCAGCCTGACTAGCCAAGAGACCCAGTACTTC.

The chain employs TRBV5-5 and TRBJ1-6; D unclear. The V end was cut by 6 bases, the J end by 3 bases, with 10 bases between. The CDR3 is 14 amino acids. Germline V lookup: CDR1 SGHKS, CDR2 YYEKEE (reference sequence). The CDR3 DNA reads TGTGCCAGCACCTTCATGGACTATAATTCACCCCTCCACTTT. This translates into CASTFMDYNSPLHF.

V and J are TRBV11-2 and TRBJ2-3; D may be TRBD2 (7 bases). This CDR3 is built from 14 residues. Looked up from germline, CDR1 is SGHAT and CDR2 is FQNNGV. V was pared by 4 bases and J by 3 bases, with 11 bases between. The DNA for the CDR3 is TGTGCCAGCAGCTGGGGGGGGCCAACAGATACGCAGTATTTT. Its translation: CASSWGGPTDTQYF.

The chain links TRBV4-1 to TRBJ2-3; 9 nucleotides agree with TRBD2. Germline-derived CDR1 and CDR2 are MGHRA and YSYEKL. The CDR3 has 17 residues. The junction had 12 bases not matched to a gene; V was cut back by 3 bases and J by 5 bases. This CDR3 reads CASSHLPGGGAKDTQYF. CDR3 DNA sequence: TGCGCCAGCAGCCACCTTCCAGGCGGGGGGGCCAAAGATACGCAGTATTTT.

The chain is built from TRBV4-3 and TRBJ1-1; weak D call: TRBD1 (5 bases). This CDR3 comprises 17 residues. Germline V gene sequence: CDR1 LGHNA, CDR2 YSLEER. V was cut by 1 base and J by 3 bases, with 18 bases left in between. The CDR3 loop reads CASSQGWQGVVDTEAFF. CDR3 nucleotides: TGCGCCAGCAGCCAAGGCTGGCAGGGAGTAGTGGACACTGAAGCTTTCTTT.

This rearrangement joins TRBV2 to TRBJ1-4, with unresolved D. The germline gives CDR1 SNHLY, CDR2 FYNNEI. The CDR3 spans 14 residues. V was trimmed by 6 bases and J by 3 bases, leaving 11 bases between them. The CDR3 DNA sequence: TGTGCCAGCAGCTCGGGAGGCCCTAATGAAAAACTGTTTTTT. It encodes CASSSGGPNEKLFF.

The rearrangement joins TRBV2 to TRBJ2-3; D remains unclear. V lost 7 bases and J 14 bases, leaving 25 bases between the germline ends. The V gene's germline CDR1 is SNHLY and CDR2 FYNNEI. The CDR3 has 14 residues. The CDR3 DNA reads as TGTGCCAGCATCCTTGAGTCCGCCCACGCCTTTTCGTATTTT. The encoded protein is CASILESAHAFSYF.